The subject of this entry is one T cell receptor beta chain. What it binds is unknown. These data belong to a study of high-grade serous ovarian cancer treatment subgroups. Across the whole study: Samples averaged 14,192 reads and several thousand unique TCR beta rearrangements. Points from the study as a whole: Different patients shared almost no repertoire; same-patient tumors shared about 0.1 to 0.8.

TCRdb's copy holds only in-frame clones and misses some; the assay was immunoSEQ multiplex PCR. The table includes 30,000 to 40,000 clones, around 80% detected once. The germline CDR1 and CDR2 sequences are MGHRA and YSYEKL. This CDR3 comprises 13 residues. V lost 0 bases, J lost 9 bases, and 11 bases lay in between. The tumor samples were collected prior to definitive surgery or chemotherapy. The J gene is TRBJ1-1, the V gene TRBV4-1; TRBD1 is a possible D gene (5 bases). The sequence was obtained from a human donor with high-grade serous ovarian cancer. The sequenced material came from tumor tissue. CDR3 bases: TGCGCCAGCAGCCAAGAAAGGGGTACAAAAGCTTTCTTT. Protein: CASSQERGTKAFF.